The rows below give T cell receptor beta chains drawn from one sample of a study of blood T cells in healthy people across ages. TCRdb independently ran MiXCR on the 5' RACE reads; one entry per CDR3 protein. The sample yields over a million distinct CDR3 sequences, 35% to 45% seen once. Material for sequencing was blood. The receptor source for this set is a woman between 18 and 29 years old in good health. Each CDR3 is given with its conserved first and last residue. The order of the fields is CDR3 DNA, CDR3 protein, J gene, V gene, clone size, D gene. The D gene is left open where the match is weak. Expanded clones are given a class, and other clones once, few, many or no size at all.

TGTGCCAGCTATTCTGGGGAGACCCAGTACTTC,CASYSGETQYF,TRBJ2-5,TRBV27,few,NA
TGCGCCAGCAGCTCGACGACACCCAACTATGGCTACACCTTC,CASSSTTPNYGYTF,TRBJ1-2,TRBV5-1,NA,NA
TGTGCCAGCAGCTTATTAGGCGGCGGGAACGAGCAGTACTTC,CASSLLGGGNEQYF,TRBJ2-7,TRBV7-2,few,NA
TGTGCCAGCAGTGGTGGGACAGACGAGACTGAAGCTTTCTTT,CASSGGTDETEAFF,TRBJ1-1,TRBV2,many,TRBD1
TGCAGCGCAAGGACAGGGATGGAAGCTTTCTTT,CSARTGMEAFF,TRBJ1-1,TRBV29-1,few,TRBD1
TGTGCCAGCAGTTCGCCCGGGACCGCCGGTTCACCCCTCCACTTT,CASSSPGTAGSPLHF,TRBJ1-6,TRBV27,NA,NA
TGTGCCAGCAGTTTATGGACAGGGGGCTTGGGCTACGAGCAGTACTTC,CASSLWTGGLGYEQYF,TRBJ2-7,TRBV27,once,TRBD1
TGTGCCTGGAGTGTAGGCTACCGCACAGATACGCAGTATTTT,CAWSVGYRTDTQYF,TRBJ2-3,TRBV30,many,NA
TGTGCCAGCTCCCTCACAGGGTTCGACGAGCAGTACTTC,CASSLTGFDEQYF,TRBJ2-7,TRBV18,NA,NA
TGCGCCAGCAGCTCGACTGGGACCGGATTAGAACAAGAGACCCAGTACTTC,CASSSTGTGLEQETQYF,TRBJ2-5,TRBV5-1,NA,NA
TGTGCCAGCAGTTTGGCTCGGGGAAAGAACTATGGCTACACCTTC,CASSLARGKNYGYTF,TRBJ1-2,TRBV12-3/TRBV12-4,NA,NA
TGTGCCAGCAGCTACAGTACCCATCAGCCCCAGCATTTT,CASSYSTHQPQHF,TRBJ1-5,TRBV27,few,NA
TGCGCCAGCAGCTTTGGACTAGTGGGGAGCTCCTACGAGCAGTACTTC,CASSFGLVGSSYEQYF,TRBJ2-7,TRBV4-3,NA,TRBD2
TGTGCCAGCAGTTACTCAGACAGGGGGGGAAATGGCTACACCTTC,CASSYSDRGGNGYTF,TRBJ1-2,TRBV6-5,NA,TRBD1
TGTGCTGTCTGGGACGAGCAGTACTTC,CAVWDEQYF,TRBJ2-7,TRBV12-5,few,NA
TGTGCCAGCAGCGTAGAGGCGGGGCAAAGCACAGATACGCAGTATTTT,CASSVEAGQSTDTQYF,TRBJ2-3,TRBV9,few,NA
TGTGCCTGGGCAGGGGGGTCCTACGAGCAGTACTTC,CAWAGGSYEQYF,TRBJ2-7,TRBV30,NA,NA
TGCAGCGTTGAAGAGACAGGGGCCTTGCCGTCCTATGGCTACACCTTC,CSVEETGALPSYGYTF,TRBJ1-2,TRBV29-1,NA,TRBD1
TGCGCCAGCAGCCAAGATTATGGACGAGGCTCCTACAATGAGCAGTTCTTC,CASSQDYGRGSYNEQFF,TRBJ2-1,TRBV4-3,NA,NA
TGTGCCTGGAGCTTTAGCGTTTACGAGCAGTACTTC,CAWSFSVYEQYF,TRBJ2-7,TRBV30,few,NA
TGTGCCAGCAGCCCAGGTGGAGCGGGACTCTACAATGAGCAGTTCTTC,CASSPGGAGLYNEQFF,TRBJ2-1,TRBV4-2,NA,TRBD2
TGTGCCAGCAGCTTAGCGGCGGAGCAGCCCCAGCATTTT,CASSLAAEQPQHF,TRBJ1-5,TRBV7-9,many,NA
TGTGCCAGCAGTCCGGGCCTCATCCCAGGGGACTACAATGGGCAGTTCTTC,CASSPGLIPGDYNGQFF,TRBJ2-1,TRBV27,NA,NA
TGCAGTGCTAGATTGGGGGAGGGTGAAGCTTTCTTT,CSARLGEGEAFF,TRBJ1-1,TRBV20-1,NA,NA
TGCAGCGTTGAGGATTTAACTAGCGGGGGAGCCGGGGAGCTGTTTTTT,CSVEDLTSGGAGELFF,TRBJ2-2,TRBV29-1,NA,TRBD2
TGCAGCGTTGAAGGGTGGAACACTGAAGCTTTCTTT,CSVEGWNTEAFF,TRBJ1-1,TRBV29-1,few,NA
TGTGCCAGCAGCCAAACAGGGATCACCTACAATGAGCAGTTCTTC,CASSQTGITYNEQFF,TRBJ2-1,TRBV12-3/TRBV12-4,few,NA
TGTGCCACCAGCAGAGGGGCGGGGTTCGGGCAGTTCTTC,CATSRGAGFGQFF,TRBJ2-1,TRBV15,NA,NA
TGTGCCAGCTCGACCCCCAGGGGGCGAGGCACCGGGGAGCTGTTTTTT,CASSTPRGRGTGELFF,TRBJ2-2,TRBV28,NA,TRBD1
TGCGCCAGCAGCCAAGATATGGTAAACGTAATCTCCCTCCACTTT,CASSQDMVNVISLHF,TRBJ1-6,TRBV4-1,NA,NA
TGCAGCGCCGGGACCCCCAATCAGCCCCAGCATTTT,CSAGTPNQPQHF,TRBJ1-5,TRBV29-1,NA,NA
TGTGCCAGCAGGCCGTGGAACTATAATTCACCCCTCCACTTT,CASRPWNYNSPLHF,TRBJ1-6,TRBV12-3/TRBV12-4,NA,NA
TGCGCCAGCAGCCAAGACCTAATAGGACAGGGTAGGAATGAGCAGTACTTC,CASSQDLIGQGRNEQYF,TRBJ2-5,TRBV4-3,NA,TRBD1
TGTGCCAGCAGGCCCAGGGGGCCTAATAATTCACCCCTCCACTTT,CASRPRGPNNSPLHF,TRBJ1-6,TRBV12-3/TRBV12-4,NA,TRBD1
TGTGCCAGCGCGACGACAGGGCGGAGTATTTATGGCTACACCTTC,CASATTGRSIYGYTF,TRBJ1-2,TRBV27,few,TRBD1
TGTGCCAGCAGCTCCCTTGAGGGCAGGGTGGGCTATGGCTACACCTTC,CASSSLEGRVGYGYTF,TRBJ1-2,TRBV11-2,few,NA
TGCCGCGTTGCCTACCCGGGGGATGGCTACACCTTC,CRVAYPGDGYTF,TRBJ1-2,TRBV29-1,NA,NA
TGTGCCAGCAGCAAGATCTTTATCCGGGACATTGACAATGAGCAGTTCTTC,CASSKIFIRDIDNEQFF,TRBJ2-1,TRBV13,few,NA
TGCGCCAGCAGCCAAGATCCGGGGGCTCGGGTCTCACCCCTCCACTTT,CASSQDPGARVSPLHF,TRBJ1-6,TRBV4-3,few,NA
TGTGCCAGCAGTGAATATGGGGGGTACACAGATACGCAGTATTTT,CASSEYGGYTDTQYF,TRBJ2-3,TRBV25-1,NA,NA
TGTGCCAGCAGTTTGACACCGACAGATAGCAATCAGCCCCAGCATTTT,CASSLTPTDSNQPQHF,TRBJ1-5,TRBV6-5,NA,NA
TGTGCCAGCAGTTTAATCGGGGGAGGTTGGGAAAAACTGTTTTTT,CASSLIGGGWEKLFF,TRBJ1-4,TRBV12-3/TRBV12-4,NA,NA
TGTGCCAGCAGCCAGGAAGACAGTGGAACTAATGAAAAACTGTTTTTT,CASSQEDSGTNEKLFF,TRBJ1-4,TRBV3-1,NA,NA
TGTGCCAGCAGTTCGCCAGGAGATAACTATGGCTACACCTTC,CASSSPGDNYGYTF,TRBJ1-2,TRBV27,NA,NA
TGTGCCAGCAGTTTAAACCTAGGCTATGGCTACACCTTC,CASSLNLGYGYTF,TRBJ1-2,TRBV27,NA,NA
TGCAGTGCTAATACCGGACACCTGGAGACCCAGTACTTC,CSANTGHLETQYF,TRBJ2-5,TRBV20-1,NA,NA
TGTGCCAGCAGTGAGGGGGGGGTCGGGAACACTGAAGCTTTCTTT,CASSEGGVGNTEAFF,TRBJ1-1,TRBV25-1,NA,NA
TGTGCCAGCAGCTTAAGGGACAGCTACTCCTACGAGCAGTACTTC,CASSLRDSYSYEQYF,TRBJ2-7,TRBV7-9,NA,TRBD1
TGTGCCTGTGCTAGCACAGATACGCAGTATTTT,CACASTDTQYF,TRBJ2-3,TRBV6-6,NA,NA
TGTGCCAGCAGCTTGCTTTCCGGGAGCATAGCCAAAAACATTCAGTACTTC,CASSLLSGSIAKNIQYF,TRBJ2-4,TRBV11-2,NA,NA
TGCAGTGCTAGAGGGACTGGGTTTATACGTACGCAGTATTTT,CSARGTGFIRTQYF,TRBJ2-3,TRBV20-1,medium-sized,NA
TGTGCCACCAGTGTCGGTGGCGGATGGGAAGAGACCCAGTACTTC,CATSVGGGWEETQYF,TRBJ2-5,TRBV24-1,NA,NA
TGTGCCAGCATGTCCTTCGCCCGCGATGGCTACACCTTC,CASMSFARDGYTF,TRBJ1-2,TRBV12-3/TRBV12-4,few,NA
TGTGCCAGCAGCTTAGAAATAGGTCAACGTGGAGAGCAGTACTTC,CASSLEIGQRGEQYF,TRBJ2-7,TRBV13,few,NA
TGCAGCTTGTCAGCGGAAGCCCCCTCCTACGAGCAGTACTTC,CSLSAEAPSYEQYF,TRBJ2-7,TRBV20-1,NA,NA
TGTGCCAGCAGTTGGGGGACGAGCTCCTACAATGAGCAGTACTTC,CASSWGTSSYNEQYF,TRBJ2-7,TRBV27,few,NA
TGTGCCATCAGTGATCCGATGCTAAACCAGGGTCAAGAGACCCAGTACTTC,CAISDPMLNQGQETQYF,TRBJ2-5,TRBV10-3,NA,NA